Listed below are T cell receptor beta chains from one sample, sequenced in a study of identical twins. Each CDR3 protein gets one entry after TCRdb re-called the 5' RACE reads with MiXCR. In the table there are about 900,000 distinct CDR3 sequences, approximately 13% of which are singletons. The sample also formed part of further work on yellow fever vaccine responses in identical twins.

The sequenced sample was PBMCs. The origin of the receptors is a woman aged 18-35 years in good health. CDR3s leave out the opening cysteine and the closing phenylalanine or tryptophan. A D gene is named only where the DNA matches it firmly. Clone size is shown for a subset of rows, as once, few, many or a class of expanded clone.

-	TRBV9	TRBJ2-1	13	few	ASSAPGTTADEQF
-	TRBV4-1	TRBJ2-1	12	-	ASSQPGTRGEQF
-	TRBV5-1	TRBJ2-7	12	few	ASSLGDTPYEQY
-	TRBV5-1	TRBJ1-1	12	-	ASSLSEGSTEAF
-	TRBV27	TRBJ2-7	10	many	ASRAGIYEQY
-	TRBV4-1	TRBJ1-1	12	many	ASSRAGPNTEAF
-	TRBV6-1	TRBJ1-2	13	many	ASSEIWGSGYGYT
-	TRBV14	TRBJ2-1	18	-	ASLTTKSGSLEDSYNEQF
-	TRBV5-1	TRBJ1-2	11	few	ASSGKGDYGYT
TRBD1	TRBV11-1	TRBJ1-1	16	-	ASSLALSLEQGDTEAF
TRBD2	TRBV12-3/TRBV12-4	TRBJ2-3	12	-	ASSKTSWADTQY
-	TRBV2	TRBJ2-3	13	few	ASSDPPGHTDTQY
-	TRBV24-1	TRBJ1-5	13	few	ATSDTDRNNQPQH
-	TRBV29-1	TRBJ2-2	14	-	SGGPIGGVNTGELF
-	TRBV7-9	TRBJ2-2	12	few	ASNPSGDTGELF
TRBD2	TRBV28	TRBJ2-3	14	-	ASSRLGGGNTDTQY
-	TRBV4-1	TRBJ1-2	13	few	ASSQEARTTDGYT
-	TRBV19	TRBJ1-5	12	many	ASSIAGRNQPQH
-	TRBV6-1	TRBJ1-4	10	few	ASTGSHEKLF
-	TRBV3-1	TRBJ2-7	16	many	ASSQDFSWALGSYEQY
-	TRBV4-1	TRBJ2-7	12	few	ASSTQRASYEQY
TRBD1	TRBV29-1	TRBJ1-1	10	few	SARTGTTEAF
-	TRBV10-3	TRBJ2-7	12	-	AITRDIGSYEQY